The 5 T cell receptor beta chains below were found in one sample sequenced in a study of shared clonotypes between healthy human individuals. The repertoire was sequenced with immunoSEQ multiplex PCR; TCRdb's copy has only in-frame clones and lacks some. Of 2 million to 2.5 million clones listed, 93% were seen once; the top ten hold approximately 0.4%. The sample taken for sequencing was naive CD4+ T cells from PBMCs. The subset here: CD45RA+ positively selected. These receptors were obtained from a young man in good health. Some clones in this sample may be carry-over from other donors' samples.

Remarks on this clone: Within the sample, other DNA sequences also encode this same CDR3. The chain is built from TRBV5-5 and TRBJ1-2, with 7 bases identical to TRBD1. The CDR3 is 13 residues long. V was clipped by 3 bases and J by 2 bases; unmatched bases: 1. CDR1 and CDR2 from the germline V gene are SGHKS and YYEKEE (reference sequence). Here the CDR3 DNA reads TGTGCCAGCAGCTCGACAGGGAACTATGGCTACACCTTC. Its translation is CASSSTGNYGYTF.

This clone was detected only once. The V gene is TRBV5-4, the J gene TRBJ1-2; D possibly corresponds to TRBD1 (5 bases). Looked up from germline, CDR1 is SGHNT and CDR2 is YYREEE (reference sequence). The CDR3 has 14 residues. Trimming left V 4 bases short and J 2 bases short, with 12 bases between. CDR3 residues: CASSDRRGNYGYTF. The CDR3 region has the DNA TGTGCCAGCAGCGACCGGCGGGGCAACTATGGCTACACCTTC.

This sequence joins TRBV15 and TRBJ1-2, with D uncertain. This CDR3 contains 13 residues. The V and J ends lost 0 bases and 3 bases respectively, with 5 bases between them. Germline lookup yields CDR1 LNHNV and CDR2 YYDKDF (reference sequence). The DNA for the CDR3 is TGTGCCACCAGCAGAGATTACGACTATGGCTACACCTTC. As protein: CATSRDYDYGYTF.

The chain joins TRBV5-5 to TRBJ1-3; D is uncertain. The ends were cut back, 0 bases at V and 0 bases at J, with 13 bases in the middle. There are 17 residues in the CDR3. Germline CDR1 is SGHKS and CDR2 is YYEKEE (reference sequence). CDR3 in amino acids: CASSLGQPLGSGNTIYF. The CDR3 DNA reads as TGTGCCAGCAGCTTGGGGCAGCCTCTCGGCTCTGGAAACACCATATATTTT.

This clone appeared once. This same CDR3 is encoded by further DNA sequences in the sample. The V and J genes are TRBV28 and TRBJ1-5; D gene uncertain. V gave up 5 bases and J gave up 7 bases, with 12 bases separating them. The CDR3 runs to 13 residues. The V gene's germline CDR1 is MDHEN and CDR2 SYDVKM. DNA of the CDR3: TGTGCCAGCAGTCCGACCGGGGTCCAGCCCCAGCATTTT. Residues: CASSPTGVQPQHF.